A single sample is the source of the 25 T cell receptor beta chains below, sequenced in a study of identical twins. TCRdb reprocessed the 5' RACE reads via MiXCR and lists one record per CDR3 protein. The profile covers 600,000 to 800,000 distinct CDR3 sequences, with 21% appearing a single time and about 4.3% taken by the ten largest. In addition, the sample was reused for a study of T cells expressing NK-cell markers.

Specimen: PBMCs. These receptors all stem from a young woman in good health.

This clonotype appeared a few times. The genes are TRBV2 and TRBJ1-5; 7 nucleotides match TRBD1. V dropped 7 bases and J dropped 0; count of bases not matched to a gene: 18. The CDR3 extends over 19 amino acids. CDR1 is SNHLY and CDR2 is FYNNEI in the germline V gene. The CDR3 spells CASTPGTVPLRFSNQPQHF. CDR3 bases: TGTGCCAGCACCCCCGGGACAGTTCCCCTCCGGTTTAGCAATCAGCCCCAGCATTTT.

This chain joins TRBV20-1 and TRBJ2-7; D ambiguous. The CDR3 has 14 amino acids. Germline V lookup: CDR1 DFQATT, CDR2 SNEGSKA (reference sequence). Trimming stripped 0 bases from V and 0 bases from J, with 9 bases between. CDR3 region: CSARERASSYEQYF. CDR3 DNA: TGCAGTGCTAGAGAAAGGGCCAGCTCCTACGAGCAGTACTTC.

The rearrangement links TRBV7-2 to TRBJ1-4; weak D call: TRBD1 (5 bases). CDR1 is SGHTA and CDR2 is FQGNSA in the germline V gene. The CDR3 is 16 residues long. V was clipped by 4 bases and J by 7 bases, with 19 bases between them. The CDR3 is CASSSTPGPGGEKLFF. CDR3 coding DNA: TGTGCCAGCAGCTCGACCCCGGGACCTGGAGGTGAAAAACTGTTTTTT. Supplemented by reference TRBV7-2 and TRBJ1-4, the full variable domain reads GAGVSQSPSNKVTEKGKDVELRCDPISGHTALYWYRQSLGQGLEFLIYFQGNSAPDKSGLPSDRFSAERTGGSVSTLTIQRTQQEDSAVYLCASSSTPGPGGEKLFFGSGTQLSVL.

This clonotype was observed a handful of times. The gene calls are TRBV5-1 and TRBJ2-7; TRBD1 aligns across 10 bases. CDR1 and CDR2 (germline): SGHRS, YFSETQ. This CDR3 spans 15 amino acids. Trimming cost V 4 bases and J 3 bases; bases outside gene matches: 7. Here the CDR3 reads CASSPTGQGLYEQYF. For the CDR3, the DNA is TGCGCCAGCAGCCCCACGGGACAGGGGCTCTACGAGCAGTACTTC.

This clonotype was seen at least ten times. CDR3 coding DNA: TGCAGTGCTAGAGATATCAGGCCTCAGGAGCAGTTCTTC. Its protein product is CSARDIRPQEQFF. This rearrangement joins TRBV20-1 to TRBJ2-1; D remains ambiguous. There are 13 residues in the CDR3. Germline V gene data show CDR1 as DFQATT and CDR2 as SNEGSKA (reference sequence). Deletions cut 0 bases from V and 10 bases from J, with 13 bases between.

The table lists this clonotype with a count of one. The chain carries TRBV2 and TRBJ2-5, with a possible D match to TRBD2 (6 bases). There are 16 residues in the CDR3. V dropped 6 bases and J dropped 3 bases, with 20 bases sitting between them. Germline assignment: CDR1 SNHLY and CDR2 FYNNEI. The CDR3 loop is CASSGLVGAGEETQYF. The CDR3 DNA is TGTGCCAGCAGCGGGTTGGTGGGAGCGGGCGAAGAGACCCAGTACTTC.

Ten or more counts support this clonotype. The chain couples TRBV7-7 to TRBJ2-5; 13 bases align to TRBD2. V shed 5 bases, J shed 4 bases, and the junction held 7 bases outside the gene matches. The length of the CDR3 is 16 residues. Germline loops: CDR1 SSHAT, CDR2 FNYEAQ (reference sequence). This CDR3 is CASSLRTSGRGETQYF. CDR3 coding DNA: TGTGCCAGCAGCCTAAGGACTAGCGGGAGAGGAGAGACCCAGTACTTC.

This clonotype was seen at least ten times. V gene TRBV6-5 combines with J gene TRBJ2-7; no definite D call. The CDR3 is 15 amino acids. The V end was cut by 0 bases, the J end by 3 bases, with 12 bases between. The germline V gene encodes CDR1 MNHEY and CDR2 SVGAGI. DNA for the CDR3: TGTGCCAGCAGTTACTCCTCAAACAGTGTCTACGAGCAGTACTTC. Its protein is CASSYSSNSVYEQYF.

The chain employs TRBV20-1 and TRBJ2-7; 14 nucleotides agree with TRBD2. The CDR3 covers 13 residues. V lost 0 bases to trimming and J lost 12 bases; unmatched junction nucleotides: 4. Germline lookup yields CDR1 DFQATT and CDR2 SNEGSKA (reference sequence). The CDR3 protein is CSAREGLAGVPYF. CDR3 bases: TGCAGTGCTAGAGAGGGACTAGCGGGAGTGCCGTACTTC.

V and J are TRBV6-5 and TRBJ1-4, with D perhaps TRBD1 (6 bases). Per the germline V gene, CDR1 is MNHEY and CDR2 is SVGAGI. The CDR3 loop spans 14 amino acids. Trimming shortened V by 3 bases and J by 5 bases, and 10 bases separated the two germline ends. CDR3 sequence (DNA): TGTGCCAGCAGTTATGGACAGAGAAATGAAAAACTGTTTTTT. Encoded protein: CASSYGQRNEKLFF.

Points on this clonotype: A much larger clone lies one base from this, so it may be a read error. This chain's CDR3 is CATSRDSAYEQYF. The CDR3 bases are TGTGCCACCAGCAGAGATTCGGCGTACGAGCAGTACTTC. This rearrangement joins TRBV15 to TRBJ2-7; D not resolved. With 0 bases removed from V and 4 bases from J, the gap between germline ends came to 7 bases. The V gene's germline CDR1 is LNHNV and CDR2 YYDKDF (reference sequence). This CDR3 has 13 amino acids.

The rearrangement uses TRBV29-1 and TRBJ1-2, with D possibly TRBD1 on 6 matching bases. This CDR3 has 14 residues. V was clipped by 2 bases and J by 7 bases, with 17 bases between them. Germline V gives CDR1 SQVTM, CDR2 ANQGSEA. The CDR3 sequence: CSVELGTGNAGYTF. CDR3 sequence (DNA): TGCAGCGTTGAACTAGGAACAGGGAATGCTGGCTACACCTTC.

The chain carries TRBV18 and TRBJ2-1; possible D gene TRBD1, 6 bases. Trimming cost V 2 bases and J 9 bases, with 14 bases left between them. CDR1 is KGHSH and CDR2 is LQKENI in the germline V gene. The CDR3 covers 14 residues. The CDR3 coding sequence is TGTGCCAGCTCACCAACAATGGGGGCGCCTGAGCAGTTCTTC. Translation: CASSPTMGAPEQFF.

About this clonotype itself: In this CDR3 the conserved last residue, phenylalanine or tryptophan, is missing, so a read error is likely. The V call is TRBV5-1, the J call TRBJ1-4; no clear D. Looked up from germline, CDR1 is SGHRS and CDR2 is YFSETQ. CDR3 length: 16 residues. V lost 2 bases, J lost 0 bases, and 11 bases lay in between. The CDR3 protein is CASSLPDRSTNEKLFI. DNA of the CDR3: TGCGCCAGCAGCTTACCGGACCGTTCAACTAATGAAAAACTGTTTATT.

The V and J genes are TRBV20-1 and TRBJ2-1; 10 nucleotides match TRBD2. Losses at the gene ends were 2 bases for V and 2 bases for J; bases not matched to a gene: 6. Germline V gives CDR1 DFQATT, CDR2 SNEGSKA (reference sequence). The CDR3 spans 16 residues. CDR3 coding DNA: TGCAGTGCTAGACAGCTAGCGGGAGATGCCTACAATGAGCAGTTCTTC. Translated, it gives CSARQLAGDAYNEQFF.

The chain employs TRBV4-2 and TRBJ2-3; D not certain. The germline V gene encodes CDR1 LGHNA and CDR2 YNFKEQ. The CDR3 runs to 16 residues. V was clipped by 0 bases and J by 2 bases, with 12 bases between them. Written as DNA, the CDR3 is TGTGCCAGCAGCCAAGAAGTTAGGGCGTACACAGATACGCAGTATTTT. Translation gives CASSQEVRAYTDTQYF.

In this sample, this clonotype turned up a few times. The CDR3 region is CASHRIASNYGYTF. DNA for the CDR3: TGTGCCAGCCACCGAATCGCATCTAACTATGGCTACACCTTC. The chain combines TRBV2 with TRBJ1-2; D is unresolved. V was shortened by 8 bases and J by 0 bases, with 13 bases between the two germline ends. The length of the CDR3 is 14 residues. Germline CDR1 and CDR2: SNHLY and FYNNEI.

The chain is built from TRBV4-2 and TRBJ2-7, with D perhaps matching TRBD2 (6 bases). Germline assignment: CDR1 LGHNA and CDR2 YNFKEQ. The CDR3 sequence is 16 residues long. Trimming stripped 0 bases from V and 5 bases from J, with 17 bases between. CDR3 in amino acids: CASSQDAGPGMNEQYF. The CDR3 coding sequence is TGTGCCAGCAGCCAAGACGCGGGACCCGGGATGAACGAGCAGTACTTC.

A few counts support this clonotype. The chain combines TRBV5-1 with TRBJ2-3; D possibly uses TRBD1 or TRBD2 (5 bases each). Trimming cost V 4 bases and J 0 bases, with 9 bases left between them. The CDR3 is 14 amino acids. CDR1 is SGHRS and CDR2 is YFSETQ in the germline V gene. The CDR3 region has the DNA TGCGCCAGCAGCACGGGGCGCAGCACAGATACGCAGTATTTT. This gives the protein CASSTGRSTDTQYF.

CDR3 sequence reads: CASSAGITGYTF. In DNA form, the CDR3 reads TGTGCCAGCAGTGCCGGGATAACTGGCTACACCTTC. The V gene is TRBV25-1, the J gene TRBJ1-2; D not resolved. Trimming pared 4 bases from V and 7 bases from J, leaving 10 bases between. This CDR3 region has 12 residues. Germline-derived CDR1 and CDR2 are MGHDK and SYGVNS.

This clonotype was counted between two and nine times. The V call is TRBV6-1, the J call TRBJ2-3; the D is unclear. V was shortened by 1 base and J by 2 bases, with 7 bases between the two germline ends. Germline loops: CDR1 MNHNS, CDR2 SASEGT. The CDR3 has 14 amino acids. The CDR3 loop is CASSEVYSTDTQYF. The CDR3 nucleotides read TGTGCCAGCAGTGAAGTGTACTCCACAGATACGCAGTATTTT.

This clonotype turned up a few times. V is TRBV6-5 and J is TRBJ2-7; D tentatively reads TRBD1 or TRBD2 (5 bases each). Trimming removed 0 bases at V and 0 bases at J, with 15 bases between. Germline loops: CDR1 MNHEY, CDR2 SVGAGI. The CDR3 sequence is 17 residues long. DNA for the CDR3: TGTGCCAGCAGTTACTCTTTAAGAGGGGCGGACTCCTACGAGCAGTACTTC. Encoded protein: CASSYSLRGADSYEQYF.

The chain employs TRBV6-1 and TRBJ2-1; TRBD2 might be the D (5 bases). From germline, CDR1 is MNHNS and CDR2 SASEGT. The V and J ends lost 6 bases and 9 bases respectively, with 15 bases between them. The CDR3 runs 13 residues. The CDR3 DNA reads TGTGCCAGCAGCCGTACTAGAACTGGTGAGCAGTTCTTC. Translated, it gives CASSRTRTGEQFF.

The chain carries TRBV29-1 and TRBJ2-1; D perhaps matches TRBD2 (6 bases). V gave up 3 bases and J gave up 4 bases, with 16 bases separating them. The germline gives CDR1 SQVTM, CDR2 ANQGSEA. The CDR3 contains 15 residues. The CDR3 loop reads CSVDQPGRGYNEQFF. CDR3 coding DNA: TGCAGCGTTGACCAGCCGGGACGGGGGTACAATGAGCAGTTCTTC.

The chain links TRBV6-2 or TRBV6-3 to TRBJ2-1; no firm D call. The length of the CDR3 is 15 residues. CDR1 and CDR2 (germline): MNHEY, SVGEGT. V lost 6 bases and J lost 14, with 26 bases in between. CDR3 protein: CASRPFGRTSSGEFF. DNA for the CDR3: TGTGCCAGCAGGCCCTTCGGCAGGACGTCTTCTGGGGAGTTCTTC.